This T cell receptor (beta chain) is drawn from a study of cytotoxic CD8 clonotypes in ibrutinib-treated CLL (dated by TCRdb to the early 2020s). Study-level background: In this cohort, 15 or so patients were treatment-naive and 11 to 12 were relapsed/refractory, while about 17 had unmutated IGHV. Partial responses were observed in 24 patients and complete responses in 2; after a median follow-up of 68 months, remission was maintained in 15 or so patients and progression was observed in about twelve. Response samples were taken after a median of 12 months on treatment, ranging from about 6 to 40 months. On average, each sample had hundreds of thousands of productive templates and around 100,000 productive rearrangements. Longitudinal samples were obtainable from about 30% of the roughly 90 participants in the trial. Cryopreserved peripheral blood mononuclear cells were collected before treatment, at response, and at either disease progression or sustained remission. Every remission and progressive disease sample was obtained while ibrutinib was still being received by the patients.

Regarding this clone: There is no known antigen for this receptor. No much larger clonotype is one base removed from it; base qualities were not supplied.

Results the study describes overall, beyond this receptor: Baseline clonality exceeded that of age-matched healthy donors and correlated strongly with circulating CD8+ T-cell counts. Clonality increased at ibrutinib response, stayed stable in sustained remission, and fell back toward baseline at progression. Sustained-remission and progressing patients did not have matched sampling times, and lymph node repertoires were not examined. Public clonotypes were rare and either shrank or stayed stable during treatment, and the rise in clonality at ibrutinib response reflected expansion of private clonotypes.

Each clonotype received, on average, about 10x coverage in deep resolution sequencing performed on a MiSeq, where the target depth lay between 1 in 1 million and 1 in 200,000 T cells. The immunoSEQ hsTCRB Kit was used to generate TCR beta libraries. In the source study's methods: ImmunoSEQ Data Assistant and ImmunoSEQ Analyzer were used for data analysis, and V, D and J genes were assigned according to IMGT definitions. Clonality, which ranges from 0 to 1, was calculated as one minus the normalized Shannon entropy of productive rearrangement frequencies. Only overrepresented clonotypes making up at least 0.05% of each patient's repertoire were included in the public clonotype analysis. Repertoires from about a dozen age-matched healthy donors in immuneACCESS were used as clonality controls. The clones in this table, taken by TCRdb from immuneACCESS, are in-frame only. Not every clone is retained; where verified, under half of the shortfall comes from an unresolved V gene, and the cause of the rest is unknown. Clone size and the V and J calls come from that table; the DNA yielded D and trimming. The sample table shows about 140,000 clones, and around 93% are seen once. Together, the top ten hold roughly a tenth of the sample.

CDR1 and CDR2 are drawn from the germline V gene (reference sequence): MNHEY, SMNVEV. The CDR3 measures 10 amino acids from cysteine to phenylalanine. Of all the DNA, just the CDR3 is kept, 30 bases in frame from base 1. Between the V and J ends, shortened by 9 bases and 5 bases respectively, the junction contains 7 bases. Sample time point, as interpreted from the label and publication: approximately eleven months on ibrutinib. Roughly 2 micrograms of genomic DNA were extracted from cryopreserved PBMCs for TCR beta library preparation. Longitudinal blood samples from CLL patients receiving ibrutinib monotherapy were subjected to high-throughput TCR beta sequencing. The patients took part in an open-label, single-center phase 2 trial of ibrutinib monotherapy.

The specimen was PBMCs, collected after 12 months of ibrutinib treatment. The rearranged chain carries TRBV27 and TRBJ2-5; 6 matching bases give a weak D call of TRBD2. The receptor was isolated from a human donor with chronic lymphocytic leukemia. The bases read TGTGCCAGTGGGAGGGAGACCCAGTACTTC. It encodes CASGRETQYF.